The 2 T cell receptor beta chains below all came from one sample that was sequenced in a study of blood T cell repertoires in COVID-19. The repertoire was sequenced with immunoSEQ multiplex PCR; TCRdb's copy has only in-frame clones and lacks some. The sample lists about 390,000 clones, 87% seen once, with 10% in the top ten. The material sequenced was PBMCs or T cells enriched from blood (not recorded which). Receptor source: a woman aged 45 to 65 who had recovered from COVID-19.

V gene TRBV10-3 combines with J gene TRBJ2-7, with a tentative D call TRBD1 (5 bases). Trimming took off 5 bases at V and 0 bases at J, with 8 bases between the two ends. This CDR3 region has 13 residues. CDR1 is ENHRY and CDR2 is SYGVKD in the germline V gene. The CDR3 coding sequence is TGTGCCATCAGTACTGACAGCTCCTACGAGCAGTACTTC. Translation gives CAISTDSSYEQYF.

The rearrangement uses TRBV2 and TRBJ1-4, with D perhaps matching TRBD1 (5 bases). CDR3 length: 15 amino acids. The V gene's germline CDR1 is SNHLY and CDR2 FYNNEI. Trimming removed 4 bases from V and 8 bases from J, with 17 bases in between. The CDR3 nucleotides read TGTGCCAGCAGTGTTGGCAGGGCAGGGTACGAAAAACTGTTTTTT. This gives the protein CASSVGRAGYEKLFF.